This is a list of T cell receptor beta chains from one sample in a study of CD8+CD57+ T cells in acquired aplastic anemia. TCRdb reanalysed the reads using MiXCR and keeps one entry per CDR3 protein. The data contain roughly 500,000 distinct CDR3 sequences, around 32% of them singletons. Sequenced: sorted CD4+, CD8+, or CD8+CD57+ T cells (not recorded which) from PBMCs. These receptors were obtained from a human donor with aplastic anemia. Both conserved end residues are trimmed from each CDR3. Expanded clones get a size class; other rows say once, few or many, or leave the size out.

>TRBV20-1|11|few|TRBJ2-5
SAQAPIIETQY
>TRBV7-2|12|NA|TRBJ2-7
ASSLGVGQSEQY
>TRBV5-1|16|NA|TRBJ1-6
ASSSIRRRSSYNSPLH
>TRBV6-1|11|few|TRBJ1-5
ASSVWANQPQH
>TRBV10-3|13|many|TRBJ2-5
AISESWDGEETQY
>TRBV29-1|10|many|TRBJ2-1
SVGRDYNEQF
>TRBV29-1|10|NA|TRBJ2-7
SVQGIIYEQY
>TRBV2|12|NA|TRBJ2-1
ASRTGVVGNEQF
>TRBV10-3|14|many|TRBJ2-6
AISEWTGSGANVLT
>TRBV6-5|12|NA|TRBJ1-2
ASSYSQVSYGYT
>TRBV13|14|few|TRBJ2-3
ASSQAGAGDTDTQY
>TRBV4-2|13|NA|TRBJ1-6
ASSTVSGDNSPLH
>TRBV2|12|many|TRBJ1-6
ASSGTGKYSPLH
>TRBV6-4|10|NA|TRBJ2-3
ASWGLTDTQY
>TRBV15|14|NA|TRBJ2-7
ATSTRSRLGSYEQY
>TRBV19|13|many|TRBJ1-1
ASLKGRKMNTEAF
>TRBV2|12|many|TRBJ2-7
ASGRAGQSYEQY
>TRBV6-1|13|NA|TRBJ1-2
ASSPQTGVNYGYT
>TRBV20-1|13|few|TRBJ2-5
SARGQGGLQETQY
>TRBV11-1|14|few|TRBJ2-1
ASSPRIAGVDNEQF
>TRBV9|16|many|TRBJ1-3
ASSVDLRGLNSGNTIY
>TRBV5-1|15|many|TRBJ1-6
ASSLEDRRVYNSPLH
>TRBV5-6|11|many|TRBJ2-7
ASSARTGTEQY
>TRBV6-1|11|NA|TRBJ2-7
ATKGTFYYEQY
>TRBV5-1|14|few|TRBJ2-3
ASSLAQGAGTDTQY
>TRBV20-1|10|many|TRBJ1-2
SARPGQGGYT
>TRBV19|13|many|TRBJ1-2
ASTPPGQGDYGYT
>TRBV4-2|15|NA|TRBJ2-7
ASSQGWTSGGRFEQY
>TRBV19|15|NA|TRBJ1-5
ASSIPGQPGGNQPQH
>TRBV5-4|9|few|TRBJ2-7
ASSDLDEQY
>TRBV12-3/TRBV12-4|13|NA|TRBJ2-3
ASGLGTSQTDTQY
>TRBV20-1|10|many|TRBJ2-7
SARPTDSLQY
>TRBV12-3/TRBV12-4|12|few|TRBJ1-1
ASSQTGGDTEAF
>TRBV2|10|many|TRBJ2-1
ASSEKRNEQF
>TRBV10-3|13|NA|TRBJ2-7
AISDRTGEGEEQY
>TRBV9|17|few|TRBJ2-1
ASSATLGLAGVSYNEQF
>TRBV7-6|14|many|TRBJ1-6
ASSLGGTGQRSPLH
>TRBV15|13|many|TRBJ2-3
ATRDRGLPGDTQY
>TRBV10-3|14|many|TRBJ1-1
AIRQNGGTPGTEAF
>TRBV6-5|13|few|TRBJ1-2
ASSYDDRGTRGYT
>TRBV2|13|NA|TRBJ2-5
ASSAGGALKETQY
>TRBV10-2|13|NA|TRBJ1-2
ASSESVTANYGYT
>TRBV6-1|10|NA|TRBJ2-1
ASSAQTNEQF
>TRBV6-5|13|NA|TRBJ1-1
ASSYSGPPDTEAF
>TRBV2|13|many|TRBJ1-2
ATAARDRGGFGYT
>TRBV6-1|12|NA|TRBJ2-1
ASRVGLAYNEQF
>TRBV7-1|16|few|TRBJ2-1
ASSSPGLAATTYNEQF
>TRBV10-1|14|NA|TRBJ2-7
ASSESRARDSGKQY
>TRBV10-1|10|many|TRBJ2-7
ASRIRDFEQY
>TRBV19|12|many|TRBJ1-5
ASSIRLPNQPQH
>TRBV11-1|14|NA|TRBJ2-2
ASSLRTGANTGKLF
>TRBV15|15|few|TRBJ1-6
ATSIKTGGTDNSPLH
>TRBV2|10|many|TRBJ2-1
ASSGTGKREF
>TRBV2|12|many|TRBJ2-3
ASTRRDRTDTQY
>TRBV7-6|12|many|TRBJ1-2
ASSPQGANYGYT
>TRBV12-3/TRBV12-4|13|few|TRBJ2-1
ASSLALAEGNEQF
>TRBV24-1|16|many|TRBJ2-7
ATTSGEGPQGALCEQY
>TRBV6-1|13|few|TRBJ1-1
ASREPGQLNTEAF
>TRBV7-3|16|many|TRBJ1-2
ASSSTPSDAGKGDGYT